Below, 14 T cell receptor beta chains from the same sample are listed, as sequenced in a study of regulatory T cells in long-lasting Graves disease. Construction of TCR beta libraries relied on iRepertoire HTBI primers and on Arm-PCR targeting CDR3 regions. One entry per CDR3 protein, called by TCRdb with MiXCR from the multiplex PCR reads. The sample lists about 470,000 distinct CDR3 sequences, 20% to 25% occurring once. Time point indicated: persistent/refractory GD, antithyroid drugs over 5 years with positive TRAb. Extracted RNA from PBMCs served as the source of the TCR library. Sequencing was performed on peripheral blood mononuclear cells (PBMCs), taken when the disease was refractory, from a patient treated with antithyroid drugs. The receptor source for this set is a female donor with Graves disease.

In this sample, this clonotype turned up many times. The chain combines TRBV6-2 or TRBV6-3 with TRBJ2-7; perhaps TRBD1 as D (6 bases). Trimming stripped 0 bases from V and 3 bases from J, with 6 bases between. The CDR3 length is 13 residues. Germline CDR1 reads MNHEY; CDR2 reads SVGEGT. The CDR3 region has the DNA TGTGCCAGCAGTTACTCGGACAGCTACGAGCAGTACTTC. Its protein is CASSYSDSYEQYF.

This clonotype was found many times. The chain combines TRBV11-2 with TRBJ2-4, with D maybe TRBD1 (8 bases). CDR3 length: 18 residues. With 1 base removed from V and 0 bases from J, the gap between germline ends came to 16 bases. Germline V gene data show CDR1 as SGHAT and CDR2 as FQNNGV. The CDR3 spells CASSLAGGGGLAKNIQYF. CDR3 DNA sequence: TGTGCCAGCAGCTTAGCAGGGGGCGGGGGACTAGCCAAAAACATTCAGTACTTC.

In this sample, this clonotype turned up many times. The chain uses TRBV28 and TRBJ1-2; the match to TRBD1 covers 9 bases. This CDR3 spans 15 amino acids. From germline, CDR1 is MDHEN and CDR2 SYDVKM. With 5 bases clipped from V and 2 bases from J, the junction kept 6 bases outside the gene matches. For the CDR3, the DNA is TGTGCCAGCAGTCTCCCCGGGACAGGGAACTATGGCTACACCTTC. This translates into CASSLPGTGNYGYTF.

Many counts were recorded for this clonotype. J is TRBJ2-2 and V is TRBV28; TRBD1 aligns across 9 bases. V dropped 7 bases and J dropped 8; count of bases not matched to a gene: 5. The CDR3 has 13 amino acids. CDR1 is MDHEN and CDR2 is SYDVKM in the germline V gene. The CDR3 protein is CASNIQGAGELFF. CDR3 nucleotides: TGTGCCAGCAATATACAGGGGGCGGGGGAGCTGTTTTTT.

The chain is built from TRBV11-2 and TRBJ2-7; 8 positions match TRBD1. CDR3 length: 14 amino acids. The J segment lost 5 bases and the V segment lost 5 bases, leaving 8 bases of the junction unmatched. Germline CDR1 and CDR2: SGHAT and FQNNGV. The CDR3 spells CASSIGQGGDEQYF. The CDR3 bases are TGTGCCAGCAGCATTGGACAGGGTGGCGACGAGCAGTACTTC.

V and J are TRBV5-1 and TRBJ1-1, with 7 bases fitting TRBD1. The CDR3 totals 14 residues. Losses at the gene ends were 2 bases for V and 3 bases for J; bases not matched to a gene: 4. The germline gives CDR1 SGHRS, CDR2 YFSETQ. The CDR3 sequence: CASSLDREDTEAFF. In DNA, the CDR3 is TGCGCCAGCAGCTTAGACAGGGAAGACACTGAAGCTTTCTTT. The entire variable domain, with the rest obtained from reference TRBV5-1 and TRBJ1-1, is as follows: KAGVTQTPRYLIKTRGQQVTLSCSPISGHRSVSWYQQTPGQGLQFLFEYFSETQRNKGNFPGRFSGRQFSNSRSEMNVSTLELGDSALYLCASSLDREDTEAFFGQGTRLTVV.

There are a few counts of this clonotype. DNA for the CDR3: TGTGCCAGCAGCCAAGTTTCTACCGGGGAGCTGTTTTTT. Its protein product is CASSQVSTGELFF. V gene TRBV14 combines with J gene TRBJ2-2, with no clear D. Germline V gene sequence: CDR1 SGHDN, CDR2 FVKESK. Trimming removed 1 base at V and 5 bases at J, with 5 bases between. The CDR3 is 13 residues long.

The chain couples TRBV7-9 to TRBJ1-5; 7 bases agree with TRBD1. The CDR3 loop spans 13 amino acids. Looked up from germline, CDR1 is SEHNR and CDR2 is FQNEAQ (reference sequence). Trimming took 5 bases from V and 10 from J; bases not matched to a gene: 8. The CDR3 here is CASSPSQGGPQHF. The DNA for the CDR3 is TGTGCCAGCAGCCCATCGCAGGGGGGACCCCAGCATTTT.

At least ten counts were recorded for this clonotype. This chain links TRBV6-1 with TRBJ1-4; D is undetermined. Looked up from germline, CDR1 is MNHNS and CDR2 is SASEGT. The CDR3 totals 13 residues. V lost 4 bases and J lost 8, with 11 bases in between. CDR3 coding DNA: TGTGCCAGCAGTGGGAGACGAAGGGAAAAACTGTTTTTT. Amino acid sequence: CASSGRRREKLFF.

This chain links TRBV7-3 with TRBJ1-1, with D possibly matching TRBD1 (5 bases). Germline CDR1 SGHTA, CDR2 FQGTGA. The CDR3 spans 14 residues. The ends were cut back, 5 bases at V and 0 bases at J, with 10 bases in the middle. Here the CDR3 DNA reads TGTGCCAGCAGCCCGACGACAGTGAACACTGAAGCTTTCTTT. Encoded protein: CASSPTTVNTEAFF. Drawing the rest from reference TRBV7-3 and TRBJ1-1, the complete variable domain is GAGVSQTPSNKVTEKGKYVELRCDPISGHTALYWYRQSLGQGPEFLIYFQGTGAADDSGLPNDRFFAVRPEGSVSTLKIQRTERGDSAVYLCASSPTTVNTEAFFGQGTRLTVV.

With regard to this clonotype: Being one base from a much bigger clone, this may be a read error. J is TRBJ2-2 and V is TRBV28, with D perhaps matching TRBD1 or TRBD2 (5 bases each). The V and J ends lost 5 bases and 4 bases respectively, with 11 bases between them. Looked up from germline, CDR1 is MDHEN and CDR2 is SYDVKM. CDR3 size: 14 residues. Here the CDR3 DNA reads TGTGCCAGCAGTGATTCAGGGACCACCGGGGAGCTGTTTTTT. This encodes CASSDSGTTGELFF.

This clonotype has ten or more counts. This chain's CDR3 is CASSYSTRSVRGVNTEAFF. CDR3 nucleotides: TGTGCCAGCAGTTACTCCACACGATCCGTCAGGGGGGTGAACACTGAAGCTTTCTTT. This chain joins TRBV6-5 and TRBJ1-1; 7 bases agree with TRBD1. Trimming removed 0 bases from V and 0 bases from J; junction bases left unmatched: 13. The CDR3 runs to 19 residues. From germline, CDR1 is MNHEY and CDR2 SVGAGI.

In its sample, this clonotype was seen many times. CDR3: CASSEGYTYSYEQYF. DNA of the CDR3: TGTGCCAGCAGTGAAGGGTACACATATTCCTACGAGCAGTACTTC. This chain joins TRBV6-1 and TRBJ2-7; D gene ambiguous. Trimming took 1 base from V and 1 from J, leaving 11 bases between them. CDR1 is MNHNS, CDR2 SASEGT, per germline. The CDR3 is 15 residues long.

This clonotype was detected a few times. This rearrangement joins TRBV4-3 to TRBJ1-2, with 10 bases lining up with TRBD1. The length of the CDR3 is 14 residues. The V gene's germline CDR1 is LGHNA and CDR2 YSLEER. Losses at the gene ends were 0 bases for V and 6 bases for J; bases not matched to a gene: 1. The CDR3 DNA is TGCGCCAGCAGCCAAGATGGGACAGGGGATGGCTACACCTTC. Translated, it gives CASSQDGTGDGYTF.